The 30 T cell receptor beta chains given below trace back to one sample, sequenced in a study of identical twins. TCRdb reanalysed the 5' RACE reads using MiXCR and keeps one entry per CDR3 protein. The sample consists of about 920,000 distinct CDR3 sequences, roughly 12% of them appearing once. These sequences were also reported in another study, on yellow fever vaccine responses in identical twins.

What was sequenced was PBMCs. The receptors here all came from a woman between 18 and 29 years old in good health.

This clonotype showed up many times. In DNA, the CDR3 is TGCAGCGTTGCGCGTCAGGGCACAGATACGCAGTATTTT. Its translation: CSVARQGTDTQYF. This chain uses TRBV29-1 with TRBJ2-3; the D is unclear. Trimming left V 4 bases short and J 1 base short, with 9 bases between. Germline V gene lookup returns CDR1 SQVTM and CDR2 ANQGSEA. The CDR3 contains 13 residues.

The chain uses TRBV20-1 and TRBJ2-7; D possibly corresponds to TRBD1 (5 bases). Trimming removed 2 bases at V and 5 bases at J, with 13 bases between. This CDR3 comprises 13 residues. Germline CDR1 and CDR2: DFQATT and SNEGSKA (reference sequence). CDR3 in amino acids: CSARRPGKHEQYV. In DNA, the CDR3 is TGCAGTGCTAGAAGGCCAGGGAAGCACGAGCAGTACGTC.

The rearrangement joins TRBV24-1 to TRBJ2-1; 7 nucleotides line up with TRBD1. The CDR3 covers 17 residues. Germline CDR1 reads KGHDR; CDR2 reads SFDVKD. V trimming: 4 bases; J trimming: 6 bases; junction bases outside the gene matches: 14. Here the CDR3 DNA reads TGTGCCACCAGTGAACCGGCCGGGACAGATCTCCGCAATGAGCAGTTCTTC. This encodes CATSEPAGTDLRNEQFF.

The sample holds a few counts of this clonotype. The chain couples TRBV4-1 to TRBJ2-1; the D gene is possibly TRBD1 (5 bases). V was trimmed by 0 bases and J by 7 bases, leaving 10 bases between them. CDR3 length: 14 residues. Germline assignment: CDR1 MGHRA and CDR2 YSYEKL. The CDR3 is CASSQDSQGNEQFF. The CDR3 region has the DNA TGCGCCAGCAGCCAAGATTCGCAGGGTAATGAGCAGTTCTTC.

This clonotype was observed at least ten times. The V call is TRBV4-1, the J call TRBJ2-3; D gene uncertain. The CDR3 runs to 13 residues. CDR1 is MGHRA, CDR2 YSYEKL, per germline. The V end lost 5 bases, the J end lost 6 bases, and 12 bases lay between the germline ends. The CDR3 loop reads CASSNPRPDTQYF. The CDR3 DNA reads as TGCGCCAGCAGCAATCCCCGGCCTGATACGCAGTATTTT.

V usage is TRBV7-2 and J usage is TRBJ2-3, with TRBD1 identical over 7 bases. Germline lookup yields CDR1 SGHTA and CDR2 FQGNSA. The CDR3 is 16 residues long. The J segment lost 3 bases and the V segment lost 1 base, leaving 7 bases of the junction unmatched. This CDR3 is CASSLVADRVTDTQYF. CDR3 coding DNA: TGTGCCAGCAGCTTAGTAGCCGACAGGGTTACAGATACGCAGTATTTT. The full variable domain, rest sourced from reference TRBV7-2 and TRBJ2-3, is GAGVSQSPSNKVTEKGKDVELRCDPISGHTALYWYRQSLGQGLEFLIYFQGNSAPDKSGLPSDRFSAERTGGSVSTLTIQRTQQEDSAVYLCASSLVADRVTDTQYFGPGTRLTVL.

This sequence joins TRBV11-2 and TRBJ1-4; D gene unclear. CDR3 size: 16 residues. CDR1 and CDR2 (germline): SGHAT, FQNNGV. With 5 bases removed from V and 8 bases from J, the gap between germline ends came to 21 bases. The CDR3: CASSPHLGGNREKLFF. As DNA, the CDR3 is TGTGCCAGCAGCCCCCACTTAGGAGGCAATAGGGAAAAACTGTTTTTT.

This clonotype was seen only a few times. This chain uses TRBV4-1 with TRBJ2-2; TRBD1 agrees at 9 bases. Losses at the gene ends were 6 bases for V and 5 bases for J; bases not matched to a gene: 10. There are 16 residues in the CDR3. Germline assignment: CDR1 MGHRA and CDR2 YSYEKL. Here the CDR3 reads CASSESGQGGTGELFF. CDR3 in DNA: TGCGCCAGCAGTGAGTCGGGACAGGGAGGAACCGGGGAGCTGTTTTTT.

This clonotype was observed a few times. The chain combines TRBV4-1 with TRBJ2-5; D gene ambiguous. V was shortened by 2 bases and J by 5 bases, with 12 bases between the two germline ends. The CDR3 consists of 14 residues. Germline V gives CDR1 MGHRA, CDR2 YSYEKL. The CDR3 sequence is CASSQLLGVETQYF. The CDR3 DNA reads as TGCGCCAGCAGCCAATTACTGGGCGTGGAGACCCAGTACTTC.

The chain recombines TRBV7-8 with TRBJ2-7; the D gene is possibly TRBD2 (6 bases). The CDR3 loop spans 14 amino acids. The V end was cut by 5 bases, the J end by 4 bases, with 15 bases between. Germline-derived CDR1 and CDR2 are SGHVS and FQNEAQ. The CDR3 DNA follows: TGTGCCAGCAGCGCGCCGGGGGTTGGATACGAGCAGTACGTC. This gives the protein CASSAPGVGYEQYV.

The rearrangement joins TRBV12-3 or TRBV12-4 to TRBJ2-7; TRBD2 aligns across 7 bases. The CDR3 spans 16 residues. The V gene end was trimmed by 6 bases and the J gene end by 5 bases; junction bases not matched to a gene: 16. The CDR3 protein is CASSPSRAGVPHEQYF. CDR3 bases: TGTGCCAGCAGCCCCTCGCGGGCGGGAGTCCCCCACGAGCAGTACTTC.

This clonotype was seen repeatedly, ten times or more. The rearrangement links TRBV12-3 or TRBV12-4 to TRBJ1-5, with TRBD1 matching over 12 bases. The CDR3 spans 15 residues. The V segment lost 6 bases and the J segment 6 bases; nucleotides outside the gene matches: 6. This chain's CDR3 is CASSRGTGGPQPQHF. CDR3 bases: TGTGCCAGCAGCCGCGGGACAGGGGGCCCTCAGCCCCAGCATTTT.

V and J are TRBV6-2 or TRBV6-3 and TRBJ1-1; D is unclear. The CDR3 totals 17 residues. The V gene lost 2 bases and the J gene lost 3 bases, with 19 bases spanning the gap. The germline CDR1 and CDR2 sequences are MNHEY and SVGEGT. The CDR3 DNA reads TGTGCCAGCAGTTACGCCGTTCGGGGTCGCGGGTACACTGAAGCTTTCTTT. Its protein product is CASSYAVRGRGYTEAFF.

In nucleotides, the CDR3 is TGTGCCAGCAGCCAGGCTACAGGGAATTCACCCCTCCACTTT. Translating it yields CASSQATGNSPLHF. The chain has TRBV3-1 and TRBJ1-6; perhaps TRBD1 as D (6 bases). Germline CDR1 and CDR2: LGHDT and YNNKEL (reference sequence). CDR3 length: 14 amino acids. Trimming removed 3 bases at V and 7 bases at J, with 10 bases between.

This clonotype was picked up many times. The chain links TRBV5-1 to TRBJ2-5, with D perhaps matching TRBD1 (6 bases). This CDR3 has 17 amino acids. The V gene lost 5 bases and the J gene lost 0 bases, with 20 bases spanning the gap. CDR1 and CDR2 from the germline V gene are SGHRS and YFSETQ. The CDR3 DNA reads TGCGCCAGCAGTCATACAGGGCACCTCCCGTACCAAGAGACCCAGTACTTC. Protein: CASSHTGHLPYQETQYF.

This clonotype was recorded many times. V is TRBV24-1 and J is TRBJ2-4, with 7 bases aligning to TRBD1. Looked up from germline, CDR1 is KGHDR and CDR2 is SFDVKD. This CDR3 is 13 amino acids long. V lost 10 bases, J lost 6 bases, and 8 bases stayed unmatched. The DNA for the CDR3 is TGTGCCACAGAAGACAGGGCCCTAAACATTCAGTACTTC. It encodes CATEDRALNIQYF.

This clonotype was counted only a few times. The rearrangement uses TRBV5-1 and TRBJ1-2; unclear D gene. CDR1 is SGHRS, CDR2 YFSETQ, per germline. There are 13 residues in the CDR3. V lost 3 bases and J 0 bases, leaving 6 bases between the germline ends. The CDR3 sequence is CASSWEPNYGYTF. DNA for the CDR3: TGCGCCAGCAGCTGGGAACCTAACTATGGCTACACCTTC.

This clonotype was found a few times. The chain recombines TRBV4-1 with TRBJ2-1, with a possible D match to TRBD2 (6 bases). V was trimmed by 0 bases and J by 2 bases, leaving 14 bases between them. The germline CDR1 and CDR2 sequences are MGHRA and YSYEKL. The CDR3 spans 17 residues. The DNA of the CDR3 is TGCGCCAGCAGCCAAGATCTGGGCGGGGCGACCTACAATGAGCAGTTCTTC. Its protein is CASSQDLGGATYNEQFF.

Only one count was recorded for this clonotype. V is TRBV29-1 and J is TRBJ2-5, with D possibly TRBD1 on 6 matching bases. The germline V and J ends were trimmed by 2 bases and 8 bases, with 12 bases remaining between them. Germline-derived CDR1 and CDR2 are SQVTM and ANQGSEA. The CDR3 loop spans 12 amino acids. The chain's CDR3 is CSVERDTGTQYF. For the CDR3, the DNA is TGCAGCGTTGAAAGGGACACGGGAACCCAGTACTTC.

This clonotype was observed a handful of times. The rearrangement uses TRBV2 and TRBJ2-1; TRBD2 matches at 7 bases. The V gene end was trimmed by 7 bases and the J gene end by 2 bases; junction bases not matched to a gene: 2. The CDR3 contains 13 residues. Germline V CDR1 and CDR2: SNHLY, FYNNEI. CDR3 bases: TGTGCCAGCACAGCGGGACCCTACAATGAGCAGTTCTTC. This codes for CASTAGPYNEQFF.

The V call is TRBV5-1, the J call TRBJ1-1; no clear D. V was trimmed by 4 bases and J by 1 base, leaving 11 bases between them. There are 14 residues in the CDR3. Germline lookup yields CDR1 SGHRS and CDR2 YFSETQ. Written as DNA, the CDR3 is TGCGCCAGCAGCCGAGTAGATGCGAACACTGAAGCTTTCTTT. This sequence encodes CASSRVDANTEAFF.

The gene calls are TRBV12-3 or TRBV12-4 and TRBJ1-4; the D gene is possibly TRBD1 (5 bases). Trimming removed 6 bases at V and 10 bases at J, with 18 bases between. This CDR3 contains 14 residues. CDR3 region: CASSHLGGGAKLFF. The CDR3 DNA follows: TGTGCCAGCAGCCACCTGGGGGGTGGCGCAAAACTGTTTTTT.

This clonotype was counted between two and nine times. The chain combines TRBV7-3 with TRBJ2-1; 8 positions agree with TRBD2. The CDR3 runs to 14 residues. Germline loops: CDR1 SGHTA, CDR2 FQGTGA. With 3 bases clipped from V and 6 bases from J, the junction kept 4 bases outside the gene matches. The CDR3 protein is CASSFVSGSNEQFF. Here the CDR3 DNA reads TGTGCCAGCAGCTTCGTGAGCGGGAGCAATGAGCAGTTCTTC.

The rearrangement uses TRBV29-1 and TRBJ2-7; 8 bases agree with TRBD2. Germline V CDR1 and CDR2: SQVTM, ANQGSEA. The CDR3 sequence is 14 residues long. J lost 5 bases, V lost 1 base, and 7 bases had no gene match. The chain's CDR3 is CSVEVSGRIHEQYF. The CDR3 bases are TGCAGCGTTGAAGTGAGCGGGAGAATACACGAGCAGTACTTC.

This chain joins TRBV20-1 and TRBJ2-4; TRBD1 agrees at 10 bases. With 0 bases clipped from V and 7 bases from J, the junction kept 9 bases outside the gene matches. Germline CDR1 is DFQATT and CDR2 is SNEGSKA (reference sequence). The CDR3 has 16 amino acids. The CDR3 DNA reads TGCAGTGCTAGAGACCCCGGGACAGGGGAGAGGAACATTCAGTACTTC. This gives the protein CSARDPGTGERNIQYF.

The chain combines TRBV29-1 with TRBJ2-1, with TRBD2 identical over 8 bases. Germline lookup yields CDR1 SQVTM and CDR2 ANQGSEA. V lost 6 bases, J lost 6 bases, and 10 bases stayed unmatched. The CDR3 covers 14 residues. The DNA for the CDR3 is TGCAGCGTCCCCCCGGGACTAGAACCCAATGAGCAGTTCTTC. This sequence encodes CSVPPGLEPNEQFF.

This clonotype was seen at least ten times. The genes are TRBV4-1 and TRBJ2-7; no reliable D call. CDR1 is MGHRA and CDR2 is YSYEKL in the germline V gene. Trimming removed 0 bases from V and 5 bases from J, with 11 bases in between. This CDR3 has 14 residues. For the CDR3, the DNA is TGCGCCAGCAGCCAAGAAACCGACCGGGACGAGCAGTACTTC. It specifies CASSQETDRDEQYF.

The rearrangement joins TRBV7-9 to TRBJ2-1; 7 positions agree with TRBD1. The germline gives CDR1 SEHNR, CDR2 FQNEAQ (reference sequence). The J segment lost 5 bases and the V segment lost 5 bases, leaving 9 bases of the junction unmatched. The CDR3 consists of 15 residues. In DNA form, the CDR3 reads TGTGCCAGCAGCCTAGGGTACAGGGGCGACAATGAGCAGTTCTTC. Translated: CASSLGYRGDNEQFF.

The V gene is TRBV5-5, the J gene TRBJ2-7; D gene unclear. Trimming took 2 bases from V and 3 from J, leaving 12 bases between them. Germline V lookup: CDR1 SGHKS, CDR2 YYEKEE (reference sequence). The CDR3 loop spans 14 amino acids. This chain's CDR3 is CASSFGPSCYEQYF. The CDR3 coding sequence is TGTGCCAGCAGCTTCGGGCCCAGCTGCTACGAGCAGTACTTC.

Only a few counts were recorded for this clonotype. This rearrangement joins TRBV7-9 to TRBJ2-2; possible D gene TRBD1, 6 bases. CDR3 length: 15 amino acids. The V end lost 3 bases, the J end lost 1 base, and 9 bases lay between the germline ends. Germline assignment: CDR1 SEHNR and CDR2 FQNEAQ (reference sequence). For the CDR3, the DNA is TGTGCCAGCAGCTTTGAGACAGGGAACACCGGGGAGCTGTTTTTT. Its translation is CASSFETGNTGELFF.